Listed here are 8 T cell receptor beta chains from one sample, sequenced in a study of cytomegalovirus exposure and HLA in healthy donors. The PCR had 60 Vbeta and 13 Jbeta primers. Measured with immunoSEQ multiplex PCR; TCRdb has only the in-frame clones, and not every one. The table records over 50,000 clones, 70% to 80% of them present only once. Sequencing was done on a sample of PBMCs. The receptors shown here come from a middle-aged man in good health and CMV-seropositive.

The chain employs TRBV7-2 and TRBJ1-2; D might be TRBD1 (5 bases). Trimming took 3 bases from V and 0 from J, leaving 11 bases between them. Germline values: CDR1 SGHTA, CDR2 FQGNSA. The CDR3 is made up of 15 amino acids. In DNA form, the CDR3 reads TGTGCCAGCAGCTTGGGCGGGGCGGCTAACTATGGCTACACCTTC. Protein sequence: CASSLGGAANYGYTF.

V gene TRBV7-2 combines with J gene TRBJ1-5, with 7 bases lining up with TRBD1. Germline values: CDR1 SGHTA, CDR2 FQGNSA. The CDR3 has 13 residues. The J segment lost 6 bases and the V segment lost 4 bases, leaving 3 bases of the junction unmatched. The CDR3 DNA reads TGTGCCAGCAGCTCAAGGACAGGTCAGCCCCAGCATTTT. Translated, it gives CASSSRTGQPQHF.

This clone was recorded a few times. V is TRBV6-5 and J is TRBJ1-1; 7 nucleotides line up with TRBD1. This CDR3 is built from 14 residues. CDR1 is MNHEY, CDR2 SVGAGI, per germline. With 6 bases clipped from V and 0 bases from J, the junction kept 4 bases outside the gene matches. The CDR3: CASSVTGLNTEAFF. CDR3 in DNA: TGTGCCAGCAGCGTGACAGGGCTGAACACTGAAGCTTTCTTT.

V is TRBV7-3 and J is TRBJ2-1; 7 nucleotides line up with TRBD2. With V trimmed by 2 bases and J by 2 bases, 3 bases remained unmatched. Germline values: CDR1 SGHTA, CDR2 FQGTGA. CDR3 length: 15 amino acids. In nucleotides, the CDR3 is TGTGCCAGCAGCTTATCTAGCGGCACCTACAATGAGCAGTTCTTC. Protein: CASSLSSGTYNEQFF.

The genes are TRBV6-1 and TRBJ2-1; 8 bases match TRBD2. The CDR3 contains 15 residues. Per germline, CDR1 MNHNS and CDR2 SASEGT. The V segment lost 4 bases and the J segment 6 bases; nucleotides outside the gene matches: 8. CDR3 DNA: TGTGCCAGCAGTGTACAAGCGACTAGCGTCAATGAGCAGTTCTTC. Amino acids: CASSVQATSVNEQFF.

V gene TRBV4-3 combines with J gene TRBJ1-1; D not certain. CDR1 is LGHNA and CDR2 is YSLEER in the germline V gene. The V end was cut by 2 bases, the J end by 3 bases, with 16 bases between. The CDR3 totals 16 residues. The CDR3 sequence is CASSQSAQRLYTEAFF. The DNA for the CDR3 is TGCGCCAGCAGCCAAAGCGCCCAGAGGTTGTACACTGAAGCTTTCTTT.

V is TRBV7-3 and J is TRBJ2-5, with 8 bases lining up with TRBD2. This CDR3 is 14 amino acids long. The V and J ends lost 1 base and 5 bases, in that order; junction bases with no gene match: 3. Germline values: CDR1 SGHTA, CDR2 FQGTGA. CDR3 amino acids: CASSLRAGVETQYF. The CDR3 nucleotides are TGTGCCAGCAGCTTAAGAGCGGGAGTGGAGACCCAGTACTTC.

This clone was counted between two and nine times. The chain uses TRBV18 and TRBJ2-7; 8 positions match TRBD1. CDR1 and CDR2 (germline): KGHSH, LQKENI. The CDR3 has 13 amino acids. V shed 6 bases, J shed 5 bases, and the junction held 6 bases outside the gene matches. The CDR3 DNA reads TGTGCCAGCTCTCCGACAGGGGCCCACGAGCAGTACTTC. It encodes CASSPTGAHEQYF.